This T cell receptor (beta chain) was profiled in a study of OX40 agonist ivuxolimab in advanced cancers. Some background on the complete study: Ivuxolimab was a fully human IgG2 agonistic monoclonal antibody targeting the costimulatory receptor OX40 (CD134). Patients were allowed to have had prior anti-PD-1, anti-PD-L1 or anti-CTLA-4 therapy, and around two fifths of the dose-escalation patients had been treated with checkpoint inhibitors. Intravenous ivuxolimab was administered to patients every 2 weeks at six dose levels: 0.01, 0.1, 0.3, 1.5, 3 and 10 mg/kg. Partial responses occurred in three dose-escalation patients: two with cutaneous melanoma and one with hepatocellular carcinoma. The dose-escalation cohort was almost 85% male with a mean age of roughly 60 years, ranging from roughly 20 to 80. Of the approximately 50 patients in dose escalation, approximately 20 had hepatocellular carcinoma, roughly 15 had melanoma, 9 had renal cell carcinoma and 9 had head and neck cancer. The monotherapy dose-escalation portion (N of about 52 patients) of the phase I ivuxolimab trial is reported in the paper. The point of sequencing TCRbeta in the periphery was to test whether ivuxolimab changed TCR sequence diversity and drove clonal T-cell expansion.

Patients with a history of autoimmune disease or receiving systemic immunosuppression were excluded from the trial. Peripheral blood for TCR sequencing was drawn from every dose cohort at baseline, at cycle 4 day 1 and at cycle 7 day 1. Samples were obtained from an open-label, multicenter, first-in-human phase I dose-escalation trial of ivuxolimab. Adults with locally advanced or metastatic head and neck squamous cell, hepatocellular, melanoma or renal cell carcinoma were enrolled in the trial. Before TCR sequencing, CD4+ and CD8+ T cells were separately sorted from peripheral blood. Genomic DNA was extracted from sorted cells for sequencing of the TCRbeta CDR3 region. The immunoSEQ Assay was used to sequence the TCRbeta CDR3 regions. Entries here come from immuneACCESS through TCRdb and include only in-frame sequences with V and J called. Some clones fail to appear in such tables; in the studies checked, an unresolved V gene covers under half of the shortfall, and the cause of the remainder is unknown. The sample yields roughly 100,000 clones; roughly 84% were counted once. Around 1.1% of the sample belongs to the ten largest clones.

Notes on this clone: No cognate antigen has been identified for it. No clone much larger than this one lies a single base away; base qualities are absent.

Study-level results and caveats: In the 0.1-3.0 mg/kg groups, partial responders were among the patients with the lowest normalized peripheral clonal expansion, particularly in CD8+ T cells. Low levels of normalized T-cell clonal expansion were also seen in some patients who did not respond. At doses from 0.1 to 3.0 mg/kg, clonal expansion was seen in both CD4+ and CD8+ blood T cells between baseline and week 6. Which antigens the clonally expanded peripheral T cells were specific for was not determined. After ivuxolimab, expanded clones were on average more numerous among CD8+ T cells than among CD4+ T cells.

Material: CD4+ or CD8+ T cells sorted from blood, obtained in a trial of the OX40 agonist ivuxolimab. This receptor was identified in an adult with an advanced solid tumor such as melanoma, head and neck, liver or kidney cancer.

The CDR3 amino acid sequence is: CASSPKGLNTEAFF. The bases read TGTGCCAGCAGCCCCAAGGGGTTGAACACTGAAGCTTTCTTT. The rearrangement combines TRBV27 with TRBJ1-1; the D gene is possibly TRBD1, with 5 bases matching. The CDR3 covers 14 residues, taking in both the cysteine and the phenylalanine. Only CDR3 DNA is held: 42 bases, read in frame from base 1. Between the V and J ends, shortened by 6 bases and 0 bases respectively, the junction contains 11 bases. Reading the germline V gene (reference sequence) gives CDR1 MNHEY and CDR2 SMNVEV.